A selection of T cell receptor beta chains follows, all from one sample in a study of regulatory T cells in long-lasting Graves disease. TCRdb itself ran the multiplex PCR reads through MiXCR, one entry per CDR3 protein. The sample includes 300,000 to 450,000 distinct CDR3 sequences, 15% to 19% of them seen just once. The specimen was peripheral blood mononuclear cells (PBMCs), collected at new diagnosis, from a patient treated with antithyroid drugs. These receptors were obtained from a female donor with Graves disease. Each CDR3 is given with its conserved first and last residue. The D gene is left open where the match is weak. Size is omitted from some rows. Given values are once, few, many or a class for expanded clones.

TRBJ1-6 TRBV5-5 few . TGTGCCAGCAGGTCCGGGGGGGGTAATTCACCCCTCCACTTT CASRSGGGNSPLHF
TRBJ2-6 TRBV14 many . TGTGCCAGCAGCCAACTGGTTGCCGGGGCCAACGTCCTGACTTTC CASSQLVAGANVLTF
TRBJ2-1 TRBV29-1 many . TGCAGCGTGGCCCAGGGCAACAATGAGCAGTTCTTC CSVAQGNNEQFF
TRBJ2-3 TRBV12-3/TRBV12-4 many TRBD1 TGTGCCAGCAGTGGGACAGGGACAGATACGCAGTATTTT CASSGTGTDTQYF
TRBJ1-1 TRBV28 once TRBD1 TGTGCCAGCGGAACAGGGGTCACTGAAGCTTTCTTT CASGTGVTEAFF
TRBJ2-7 TRBV6-1 many TRBD2 TGTGCCAGTACTAGCGGGAGGGAAGGAGACGAGCAGTACTTC CASTSGREGDEQYF
TRBJ1-2 TRBV27 few TRBD1 TGTGCCAGCGGGTTCGGACAGGGACGGAGCTATGGCTACACCTTC CASGFGQGRSYGYTF
TRBJ2-3 TRBV7-9 many . TGTGCCAGCAGCTCTACGGCAGATACGCAGTATTTT CASSSTADTQYF
TRBJ1-3 TRBV28 few . TGTGCCAGCAGTCCCTACGGGGGTCTCCGCTCTGGAAACACCATATATTTT CASSPYGGLRSGNTIYF
TRBJ1-2 TRBV7-9 . TRBD1 TGTGCCAGCAGCTCCCCCGGGACAGAGATTAATAACTATGGCTACACCTTC CASSSPGTEINNYGYTF
TRBJ1-2 TRBV18 many . TGTGCCAGCTCACCGGGTCCGGGTGGCGGCTACACCTTC CASSPGPGGGYTF
TRBJ2-7 TRBV11-2 many TRBD2 TGTGCCAGCAGCCTCCCCGGCGGGAGTGGTGGGGAGCAGTACTTC CASSLPGGSGGEQYF
TRBJ1-4 TRBV5-1 many TRBD1 TGCGCCAGCAGCACCGGACAGGGACCTAATGAAAAACTGTTTTTT CASSTGQGPNEKLFF
TRBJ1-6 TRBV28 . TRBD1 TGTGCCAGCAGTTTTCTCCGGGCGGGACAGAATAATTCACCCCTCCACTTT CASSFLRAGQNNSPLHF
TRBJ2-2 TRBV12-3/TRBV12-4 many . TGTGCCAGCAGCCGCCCCGGAGGGGAGCTGTTTTTT CASSRPGGELFF
TRBJ2-3 TRBV5-1 . TRBD2 TGCGCCAGCAGCTCAAATGCCGGGGCTAGCGGGGGACCTCTGACGCAGTATTTT CASSSNAGASGGPLTQYF
TRBJ2-7 TRBV25-1 many TRBD2 TGTGCCAGCAGTCCGGGCGGGAGAGGCTACCACGAGCAGTACTTC CASSPGGRGYHEQYF
TRBJ2-1 TRBV20-1 many TRBD2 TGCAGTGCTAGAAGACGGGAGGAGTCCTACAATGAGCAGTTCTTC CSARRREESYNEQFF
TRBJ1-4 TRBV7-9 few TRBD1 TGTGCCAGCAGCCGCGCCGGGACAGGCAATGAAAAACTGTTTTTT CASSRAGTGNEKLFF
TRBJ2-1 TRBV6-2/TRBV6-3 many . TGTGCCAGCAGTTACTCGAGCCTACCCCAACCCAATGAGCAGTTCTTC CASSYSSLPQPNEQFF
TRBJ2-7 TRBV2 . . TGTGCCAGCAGTGAACGGGCCGGGGCAGGGTCCTACGAGCAGTACTTC CASSERAGAGSYEQYF
TRBJ2-5 TRBV2 many . TGTGCCAGCAAATTAGACAGGAGCCAAGAGACCCAGTACTTC CASKLDRSQETQYF
TRBJ2-3 TRBV6-1 many TRBD2 TGTGCCAGCAGCAGAGGGACTAGCGGGATCGCGGGGAGCACAGATACGCAGTATTTT CASSRGTSGIAGSTDTQYF
TRBJ2-1 TRBV19 . . TGTGCCAGTTCAACAGGGCCATACAATGAGCAGTTCTTC CASSTGPYNEQFF
TRBJ1-5 TRBV5-1 many . TGCGCCAGCAGTTTATCGCAGGGGCGCAATCAGCCCCAGCATTTT CASSLSQGRNQPQHF
TRBJ2-1 TRBV25-1 . . TGTGCCAGCAGTGGGAAAAGTTACAATGAGCAGTTCTTC CASSGKSYNEQFF
TRBJ2-6 TRBV12-3/TRBV12-4 many . TGTGCCAGCCGCCCGTCTGGGGCCAACGTCCTGACTTTC CASRPSGANVLTF
TRBJ2-7 TRBV15 many TRBD1 TGTGCCACCAGCACCGGGACAGGGTCCTACGAGCAGTACTTC CATSTGTGSYEQYF
TRBJ2-5 TRBV19 few . TGTGCCAGTAGTATGGGAGGGGGGCTGGAGACCCAGTACTTC CASSMGGGLETQYF
TRBJ1-6 TRBV12-3/TRBV12-4 many TRBD1 TGTGCCAGCAGCCCGACAGGGGCTGATTCACCCCTCCACTTT CASSPTGADSPLHF
TRBJ2-5 TRBV10-2 . TRBD1 TGCGCCACCTGGGACAGACAAGAGACCCAGTACTTC CATWDRQETQYF
TRBJ2-3 TRBV2 . . TGTGCCAGCAGTGAAAGGGGGGACAGAGGCACAGATACGCAGTATTTT CASSERGDRGTDTQYF
TRBJ1-2 TRBV11-2 many TRBD1 TGTGCCAGCAGCTTAGACTGGACAGGGGGCAGAGCTAACTATGGCTACACCTTC CASSLDWTGGRANYGYTF
TRBJ1-1 TRBV6-1 . . TGTGCCAGCAATCAACCCCACGGACCTGGAGCTTTCTTT CASNQPHGPGAFF
TRBJ2-4 TRBV28 many TRBD1 TGTGCCAGCAGTTTATACCGACAGGGGGCGATAGGCATTCAGTACTTC CASSLYRQGAIGIQYF